The clone carrying this TCR beta chain has more than one count but fewer than ten. Its antigen remains unidentified. These data originate in a study of cytomegalovirus exposure and HLA in healthy donors. For the study at large: Out of about 180 million T cells, an earlier analysis found some 110 million unique TCR beta sequences in total. General study findings and limits: Solely CMV serostatus was available to characterize immune exposure. A few chains linked to CMV were shown in vitro to be specific for CMV antigens.

The primer mix had 60 Vbeta and 13 Jbeta primers. Data came from immunoSEQ multiplex PCR; TCRdb stores just in-frame clones and leaves some out. In the table there are around 200,000 clones, roughly 70% of which are singletons. The CDR3 spans 15 residues. V was pared by 6 bases and J by 4 bases, with 13 bases between. Germline V gene data show CDR1 as ENHRY and CDR2 as SYGVKD. Material: PBMCs. This TCR was sampled from a male donor in good health and CMV-seronegative. This chain connects TRBV10-3 to TRBJ2-6; a weak D match, TRBD2 (5 bases). Written as DNA, the CDR3 is TGTGCCATCAGAAAGTCGGAGGCAGGGGCCAACGTCCTGACTTTC. Its translation: CAIRKSEAGANVLTF.